One sample yielded the 18 T cell receptor beta chains listed below, sequenced in a study of T cell responses to AZD1222 COVID-19 vaccine. The assay was immunoSEQ multiplex PCR, and TCRdb's table has in-frame clones only and misses some. The sample lists 160,000 or so clones, more than 75% occurring once. The source material was peripheral blood, sampled 28 days after the second AZD1222 dose. The receptors shown here come from an adult who received the AZD1222 COVID-19 vaccine.

The rearrangement joins TRBV5-5 to TRBJ1-1; D ambiguous. There are 15 residues in the CDR3. V lost 4 bases, J lost 3 bases, and 16 bases lay in between. The germline CDR1 and CDR2 sequences are SGHKS and YYEKEE (reference sequence). The CDR3 DNA follows: TGTGCCAGCAGCCCCCTGCAGGCTGCCTACACTGAAGCTTTCTTT. Protein product: CASSPLQAAYTEAFF.

The J gene is TRBJ2-5, the V gene TRBV19; D not resolved. The germline V gene has CDR1 LNHDA and CDR2 SQIVND (reference sequence). Trimming pared 3 bases from V and 4 bases from J, leaving 9 bases between. CDR3 length: 13 amino acids. The CDR3 spells CASSIFPLETQYF. CDR3 bases: TGTGCCAGTAGTATCTTCCCTTTAGAGACCCAGTACTTC.

The chain employs TRBV14 and TRBJ1-2, with 8 bases lining up with TRBD1. Trimming at V came to 4 bases and at J to 4 bases, leaving 8 bases not matched to a gene. CDR1 and CDR2 (germline): SGHDN, FVKESK. This CDR3 contains 15 residues. The CDR3 sequence is CASSPDRGRGYGYTF. DNA of the CDR3: TGTGCCAGCAGCCCTGACAGGGGAAGGGGCTATGGCTACACCTTC.

The V gene is TRBV5-1, the J gene TRBJ1-1; D perhaps matches TRBD1 (5 bases). This CDR3 spans 16 amino acids. V lost 4 bases and J lost 8, with 24 bases in between. Germline V CDR1 and CDR2: SGHRS, YFSETQ. CDR3 residues: CASSIRLAGVGKEAFF. The CDR3 region has the DNA TGCGCCAGCAGCATACGCTTAGCGGGGGTCGGAAAGGAAGCTTTCTTT.

The V gene is TRBV7-8, the J gene TRBJ2-2, with 8 bases lining up with TRBD2. The CDR3 is 17 amino acids. Germline assignment: CDR1 SGHVS and CDR2 FQNEAQ. J gave up 1 base and V 5 bases, and 9 bases lay outside the gene matches. CDR3 bases: TGTGCCAGCAGCCCAGTGAGCGGGGGAGAGAACACCGGGGAGCTGTTTTTT. It encodes CASSPVSGGENTGELFF.

This chain links TRBV18 with TRBJ1-1, with a weak D call TRBD1 (5 bases). The CDR3 loop spans 14 amino acids. In germline, CDR1 is KGHSH, CDR2 LQKENI. Trimming took 3 bases from V and 1 from J, leaving 9 bases between them. The CDR3 is CASSPSGQNTEAFF. The CDR3 DNA follows: TGTGCCAGCTCACCGAGCGGACAGAACACTGAAGCTTTCTTT. Full variable domain (remainder filled in from reference TRBV18 and TRBJ1-1): NAGVMQNPRHLVRRRGQEARLRCSPMKGHSHVYWYRQLPEEGLKFMVYLQKENIIDESGMPKERFSAEFPKEGPSILRIQQVVRGDSAAYFCASSPSGQNTEAFFGQGTRLTVV.

This sequence joins TRBV19 and TRBJ2-3; 8 positions agree with TRBD1. V was pared by 5 bases and J by 4 bases, with 11 bases of the junction left unmatched. CDR1 and CDR2 from the germline V gene are LNHDA and SQIVND (reference sequence). The CDR3 covers 16 residues. CDR3 in DNA: TGTGCCAGTAGTCAATTACAGGGGGTCGGGGCAGATACGCAGTATTTT. Amino acids: CASSQLQGVGADTQYF.

The chain uses TRBV2 and TRBJ2-1, with no clear D. The length of the CDR3 is 14 residues. V was pared by 4 bases and J by 7 bases, with 14 bases between. Germline assignment: CDR1 SNHLY and CDR2 FYNNEI. Here the CDR3 reads CASSGTYGGNEQFF. The CDR3, as DNA: TGTGCCAGCAGTGGGACGTACGGTGGGAATGAGCAGTTCTTC.

The gene calls are TRBV4-3 and TRBJ1-1; D not certain. Germline loops: CDR1 LGHNA, CDR2 YSLEER. The CDR3 is 13 residues long. The V end was cut by 4 bases, the J end by 2 bases, with 8 bases between. As DNA, the CDR3 is TGCGCCAGCAGCCGAAGTACTAACACTGAAGCTTTCTTT. Encoded protein: CASSRSTNTEAFF.

Here the CDR3 DNA reads TGTGCCAGCAGCACTCGGACAGCTAACAGGGGCTACACCTTC. Translating it yields CASSTRTANRGYTF. The chain employs TRBV9 and TRBJ1-2, with D possibly being TRBD1 (6 bases). Germline V gives CDR1 SGDLS, CDR2 YYNGEE. There are 14 residues in the CDR3. Trimming removed 4 bases from V and 8 bases from J, with 18 bases in between.

This chain joins TRBV6-5 and TRBJ1-1; D gene unclear. Germline V gene sequence: CDR1 MNHEY, CDR2 SVGAGI. This CDR3 contains 12 residues. V was clipped by 0 bases and J by 4 bases, with 3 bases between them. As DNA, the CDR3 is TGTGCCAGCAGTTACTCGGCCACTGAAGCTTTCTTT. Protein sequence: CASSYSATEAFF.

The chain carries TRBV5-5 and TRBJ1-2; D remains unclear. The germline V and J ends were trimmed by 6 bases and 4 bases, with 16 bases remaining between them. Germline V CDR1 and CDR2: SGHKS, YYEKEE (reference sequence). The CDR3 is 14 residues long. CDR3 residues: CASTLFAETYGYTF. The CDR3 DNA reads as TGTGCCAGCACCCTCTTCGCGGAAACCTATGGCTACACCTTC.

This clone was seen only once. The chain is built from TRBV10-3 and TRBJ2-3; no firm D call. The CDR3 is 16 residues long. V lost 5 bases and J 2 bases, leaving 17 bases between the germline ends. Germline V CDR1 and CDR2: ENHRY, SYGVKD. In nucleotides, the CDR3 is TGTGCCATCAGTTTCGGCCTCCTAACCCCCACAGATACGCAGTATTTT. This translates into CAISFGLLTPTDTQYF.

The J gene is TRBJ2-5, the V gene TRBV5-8; 15 bases line up with TRBD2. Trimming cost V 2 bases and J 1 base; bases outside gene matches: 3. The CDR3 sequence is 17 residues long. CDR1 SGHTS and CDR2 YDEGEE come from the germline V gene. CDR3 residues: CASSLGTSGGLQETQYF. In DNA form, the CDR3 reads TGTGCCAGCAGCTTAGGGACTAGCGGGGGGCTCCAAGAGACCCAGTACTTC.

The chain uses TRBV7-2 and TRBJ1-5; D is uncertain. The CDR3 totals 13 residues. CDR1 and CDR2 from the germline V gene are SGHTA and FQGNSA. Trimming removed 5 bases at V and 1 base at J, with 6 bases between. CDR3 nucleotide sequence: TGTGCCAGCAGCCGGGGAAGCAATCAGCCCCAGCATTTT. It codes for CASSRGSNQPQHF.

The chain employs TRBV15 and TRBJ1-5; D perhaps matches TRBD1 (6 bases). Germline V gene lookup returns CDR1 LNHNV and CDR2 YYDKDF (reference sequence). V lost 5 bases and J lost 3, with 17 bases in between. The CDR3 runs 16 residues. As DNA, the CDR3 is TGTGCCACCAGCCGAGGGGGGGATGGTGACAATCAGCCCCAGCATTTT. As protein: CATSRGGDGDNQPQHF.

The chain recombines TRBV2 with TRBJ2-1; tentative D call: TRBD2 (7 bases). CDR1 and CDR2 (germline): SNHLY, FYNNEI. Trimming pared 10 bases from V and 7 bases from J, leaving 17 bases between. The CDR3 has 13 residues. Written as DNA, the CDR3 is TGTGCCACCGCCGGGGGGCCTGGGAATGAGCAGTTCTTC. Its protein is CATAGGPGNEQFF.

This clone was seen only a few times. This chain links TRBV7-2 with TRBJ1-2; D ambiguous. With 4 bases removed from V and 8 bases from J, the gap between germline ends came to 20 bases. The V gene's germline CDR1 is SGHTA and CDR2 FQGNSA. This CDR3 is built from 15 residues. Written as DNA, the CDR3 is TGTGCCAGCAGCTCCGAGAGTCCAGGTAGTGGCGGCTACACCTTC. Residues: CASSSESPGSGGYTF.